This TCR beta chain is from a study of CD8 T cells in ankylosing spondylitis. The V gene's germline CDR1 is DFQATT and CDR2 SNEGSKA (reference sequence). The CDR3 extends over 11 amino acids. Quantitative 5'-RACE was performed with molecular barcodes, and it yielded the TCR beta libraries. A single record per CDR3 protein comes from TCRdb applying MiXCR to the 5' RACE reads. The sample has approximately 520,000 distinct CDR3 sequences; over 4% are singletons. This clonotype was detected ten times or more. Its antigen is not known. Regarding the study as a whole: Ankylosing spondylitis blood seemed to carry a telltale TCR beta motif made of seven or eight highly homologous variants. Certain motif variants had earlier appeared in reactive arthritis synovial fluid and blood.

Sequencing was performed on blood, either unsorted or a sorted T cell fraction (not recorded which). The sequence came from a male donor with ankylosing spondylitis. The chain links TRBV20-1 to TRBJ2-7; D gene unclear. The CDR3 sequence: CRPVNRYEQYF. DNA of the CDR3: TGCAGGCCCGTGAACCGCTACGAGCAGTACTTC.